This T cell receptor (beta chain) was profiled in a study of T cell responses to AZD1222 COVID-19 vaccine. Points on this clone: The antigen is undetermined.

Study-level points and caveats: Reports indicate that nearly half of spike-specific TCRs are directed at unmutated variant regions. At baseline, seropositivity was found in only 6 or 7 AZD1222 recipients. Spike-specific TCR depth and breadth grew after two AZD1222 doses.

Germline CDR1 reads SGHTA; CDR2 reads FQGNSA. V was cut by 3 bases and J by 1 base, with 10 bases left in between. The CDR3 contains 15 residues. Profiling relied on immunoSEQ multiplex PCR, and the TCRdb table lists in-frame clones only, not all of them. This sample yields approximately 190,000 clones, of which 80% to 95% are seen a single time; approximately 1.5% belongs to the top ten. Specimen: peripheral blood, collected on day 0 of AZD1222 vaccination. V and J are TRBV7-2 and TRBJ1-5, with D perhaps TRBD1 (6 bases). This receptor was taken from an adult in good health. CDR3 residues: CASSFGRGSNQPQHF. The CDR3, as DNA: TGTGCCAGCAGCTTCGGCAGGGGAAGCAATCAGCCCCAGCATTTT.